This T cell receptor beta chain is drawn from a study of shared clonotypes between healthy human individuals. V was pared by 0 bases and J by 8 bases, with 14 bases between. Germline CDR1 MNHNY, CDR2 SVGAGI (reference sequence). This CDR3 spans 15 amino acids. This table comes from immunoSEQ multiplex PCR, and its TCRdb copy is limited to in-frame clones, with some not included. The profile shows some 1,400,000 clones, roughly 96% of them singletons. Sequencing was done on a sample of naive CD4+ T cells sorted from blood. This sample's subset: CD45RA+ positively selected. The chain recombines TRBV6-6 with TRBJ2-1; D is undetermined. The receptor was isolated from a man between 25 and 39 years old in good health. In DNA form, the CDR3 reads TGTGCCAGCAGTTACTCGTTATGGCGGCAAGATGAGCAGTTCTTC. Amino acid sequence: CASSYSLWRQDEQFF.